The present T cell receptor (beta chain) was sequenced within a study of blood T cell repertoires in COVID-19. Looking at the study overall: Samples taken during acute and convalescent COVID-19 were collected in the United States, Italy and Spain. From T cells, B-cell-depleted T cells, or PBMCs came the material, which was cDNA or gDNA.

In the source study's methods: For nucleated cells, counts were estimated from reference gene primer amplification. Clones were read by immunoSEQ multiplex PCR, and TCRdb kept only the in-frame ones, dropping some. The D gene and trimming were derived from the DNA, and the V and J assignments and clone size from that table. This sample has around 260,000 clones, with roughly 85% found just once. The CDR3 consists of 13 residues. The V end was cut by 5 bases, the J end by 2 bases, with 10 bases between. This receptor was taken from a woman aged 45-65 years who had recovered from COVID-19. The chain couples TRBV12-3 or TRBV12-4 to TRBJ2-7; D gene ambiguous. The sample comprised peripheral blood. The CDR3 coding sequence is TGTGCCAGCAGTCTCGACATTGCCTACGAGCAGTACTTC. Translating gives CASSLDIAYEQYF.